This passage covers 5 T cell receptor beta chains from one sample sequenced in a study of T cells in Graves' hyperthyroidism and ophthalmopathy. From RNA transcripts, TCR beta CDR3 regions were amplified. The TCR CDR3 first-round RT-PCR relied on the HTBI primer set. TCRdb analysed the multiplex PCR reads with MiXCR anew, one entry per CDR3 protein. Of approximately 30,000 distinct CDR3 sequences listed, around 52% were seen once; the top ten hold 25%. Sequenced material: blood. Receptors were obtained from a woman aged 40 to 55 with Graves' ophthalmopathy.

The gene calls are TRBV6-1 and TRBJ1-2; D might be TRBD1 (6 bases). The ends were cut back, 0 bases at V and 12 bases at J, with 23 bases in the middle. This CDR3 comprises 16 residues. CDR1 and CDR2 (germline): MNHNS, SASEGT. The CDR3 bases are TGTGCCAGCAGTGAAGCCAGGGGAAGGGGAGGTAGGAGCCACACCTTC. Amino acid sequence: CASSEARGRGGRSHTF.

This clonotype occurred many times. In DNA form, the CDR3 reads TGTGCCAGCAGCACAAATACGATATGGGCGGTGGCAGATACGCAGTATTTT. Amino acids: CASSTNTIWAVADTQYF. V is TRBV11-3 and J is TRBJ2-3; no firm D call. Trimming cost V 5 bases and J 4 bases, with 22 bases left between them. Germline CDR1 is SGHNT and CDR2 is YENEEA. CDR3 length: 17 amino acids.

This clonotype was picked up many times. The chain combines TRBV9 with TRBJ1-1, with D possibly matching TRBD1 (5 bases). The germline V gene has CDR1 SGDLS and CDR2 YYNGEE. V was pared by 1 base and J by 1 base, with 8 bases between. CDR3 length: 14 amino acids. CDR3 nucleotide sequence: TGTGCCAGCAGCGTACGGGGGGAGAACACTGAAGCTTTCTTT. Its protein product is CASSVRGENTEAFF. The variable domain in full, completed from reference TRBV9 and TRBJ1-1, reads DSGVTQTPKHLITATGQRVTLRCSPRSGDLSVYWYQQSLDQGLQFLIQYYNGEERAKGNILERFSAQQFPDLHSELNLSSLELGDSALYFCASSVRGENTEAFFGQGTRLTVV.

This clonotype turned up a few times. The chain joins TRBV7-2 to TRBJ2-1; 9 bases are shared with TRBD2. The germline gives CDR1 SGHTA, CDR2 FQGNSA. V shed 6 bases and J 8 bases; nucleotides not matched to a gene: 8. CDR3 length: 14 amino acids. The CDR3 DNA is TGTGCCAGCAGTTCCCCTAGCGGGACCGATGAGCAGTTCTTC. As protein: CASSSPSGTDEQFF.

This clonotype has only one observation. The CDR3 is CASSREGGGLPCWEQYF. The CDR3 DNA reads TGCGCCAGCAGCCGAGAGGGGGGCGGACTACCTTGCTGGGAGCAGTACTTC. The genes are TRBV4-3 and TRBJ2-7; D may be TRBD1 or TRBD2 (6 bases each). Germline V lookup: CDR1 LGHNA, CDR2 YSLEER. Trimming left V 4 bases short and J 7 bases short, with 26 bases between. The CDR3 spans 17 residues.